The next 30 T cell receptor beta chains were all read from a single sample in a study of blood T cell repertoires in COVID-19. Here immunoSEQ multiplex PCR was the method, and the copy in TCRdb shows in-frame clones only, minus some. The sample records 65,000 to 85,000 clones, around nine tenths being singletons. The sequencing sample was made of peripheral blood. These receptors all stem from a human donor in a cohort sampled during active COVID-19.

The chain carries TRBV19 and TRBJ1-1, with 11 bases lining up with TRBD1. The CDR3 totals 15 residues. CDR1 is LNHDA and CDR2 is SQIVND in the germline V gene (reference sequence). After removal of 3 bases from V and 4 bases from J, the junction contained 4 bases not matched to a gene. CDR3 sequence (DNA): TGTGCCAGTAGTATCGGGACAGGGGGGGGCACTGAAGCTTTCTTT. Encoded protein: CASSIGTGGGTEAFF.

CDR3 sequence (DNA): TGTGCCAGCATGAGACGGGGGACTAGCACAGATACGCAGTATTTT. Translated, it gives CASMRRGTSTDTQYF. The J gene is TRBJ2-3, the V gene TRBV6-5; TRBD2 is a possible D gene (6 bases). The CDR3 is 15 residues long. Per germline, CDR1 MNHEY and CDR2 SVGAGI. Trimming removed 7 bases at V and 0 bases at J, with 14 bases between.

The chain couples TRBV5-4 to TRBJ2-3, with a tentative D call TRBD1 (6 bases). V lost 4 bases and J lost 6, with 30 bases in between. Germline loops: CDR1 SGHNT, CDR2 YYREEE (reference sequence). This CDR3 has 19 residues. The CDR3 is CASSTRGRGEVSGEDTQYF. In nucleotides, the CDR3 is TGTGCCAGCAGCACTAGGGGCAGGGGTGAAGTTTCAGGGGAGGATACGCAGTATTTT.

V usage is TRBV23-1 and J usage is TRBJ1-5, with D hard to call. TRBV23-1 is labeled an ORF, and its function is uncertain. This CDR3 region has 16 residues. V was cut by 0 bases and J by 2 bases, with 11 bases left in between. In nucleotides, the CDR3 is TGCGCCAGCAGTCAATCCGGTCAGAGGCGCAATCAGCCCCAGCATTTT. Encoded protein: CASSQSGQRRNQPQHF.

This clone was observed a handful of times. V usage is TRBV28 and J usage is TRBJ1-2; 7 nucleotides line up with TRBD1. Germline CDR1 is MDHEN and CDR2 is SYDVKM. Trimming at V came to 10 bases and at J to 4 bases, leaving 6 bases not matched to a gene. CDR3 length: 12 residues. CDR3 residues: CATWTGVYGYTF. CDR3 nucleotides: TGTGCCACATGGACAGGTGTCTATGGCTACACCTTC.

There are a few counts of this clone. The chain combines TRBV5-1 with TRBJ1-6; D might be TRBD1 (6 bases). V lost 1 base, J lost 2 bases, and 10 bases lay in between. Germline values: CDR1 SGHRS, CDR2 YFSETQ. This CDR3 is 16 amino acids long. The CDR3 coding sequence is TGCGCCAGCAGCTTGCAGGGGAGAACCTATAATTCACCCCTCCACTTT. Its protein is CASSLQGRTYNSPLHF.

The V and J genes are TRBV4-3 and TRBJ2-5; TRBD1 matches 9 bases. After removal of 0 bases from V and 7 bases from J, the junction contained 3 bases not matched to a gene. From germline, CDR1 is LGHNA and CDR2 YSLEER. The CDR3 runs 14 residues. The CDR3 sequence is CASSQETGGTTQYF. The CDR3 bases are TGCGCCAGCAGCCAAGAGACAGGGGGTACGACCCAGTACTTC.

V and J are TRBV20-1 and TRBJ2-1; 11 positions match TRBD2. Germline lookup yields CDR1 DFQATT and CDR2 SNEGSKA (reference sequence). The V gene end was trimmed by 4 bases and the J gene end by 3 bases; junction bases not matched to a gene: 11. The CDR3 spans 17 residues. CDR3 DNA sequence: TGCAGTGCTATTGACAGGGCCGGGACTAGCGGCTACAATGAGCAGTTCTTC. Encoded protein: CSAIDRAGTSGYNEQFF.

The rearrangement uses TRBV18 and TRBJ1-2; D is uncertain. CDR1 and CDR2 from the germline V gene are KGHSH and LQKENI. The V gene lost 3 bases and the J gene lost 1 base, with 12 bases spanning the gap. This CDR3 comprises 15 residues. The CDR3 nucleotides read TGTGCCAGCTCACCCGGTGGCAGGATTAACTATGGCTACACCTTC. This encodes CASSPGGRINYGYTF.

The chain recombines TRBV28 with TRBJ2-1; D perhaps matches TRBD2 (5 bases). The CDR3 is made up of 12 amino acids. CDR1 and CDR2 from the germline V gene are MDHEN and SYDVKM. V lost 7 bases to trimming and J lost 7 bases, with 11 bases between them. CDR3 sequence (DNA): TGTGCCAGCACCCCGGGCGGGAATGAGCAGTTCTTC. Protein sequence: CASTPGGNEQFF.

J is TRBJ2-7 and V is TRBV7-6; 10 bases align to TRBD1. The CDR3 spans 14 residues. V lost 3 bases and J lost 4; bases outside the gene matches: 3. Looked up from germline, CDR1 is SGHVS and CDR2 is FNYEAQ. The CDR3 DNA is TGTGCCAGCAGCTTGGACAGGGGGGAATACGAGCAGTACTTC. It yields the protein CASSLDRGEYEQYF.

CDR3 sequence reads: CASSYGRMANRGEQFF. The CDR3 DNA is TGTGCCAGCAGTTACGGTCGGATGGCCAATAGAGGTGAGCAGTTCTTC. This chain joins TRBV6-5 and TRBJ2-1; D is ambiguous. Germline assignment: CDR1 MNHEY and CDR2 SVGAGI. This CDR3 contains 16 residues. V was pared by 2 bases and J by 9 bases, with 20 bases between.

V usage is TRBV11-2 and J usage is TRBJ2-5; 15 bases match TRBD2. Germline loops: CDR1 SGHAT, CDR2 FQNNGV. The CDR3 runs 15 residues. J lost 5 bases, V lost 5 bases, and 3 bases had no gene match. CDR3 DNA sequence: TGTGCCAGCAGCACGGGACTAGCGGGGGGTGAGACCCAGTACTTC. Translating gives CASSTGLAGGETQYF.

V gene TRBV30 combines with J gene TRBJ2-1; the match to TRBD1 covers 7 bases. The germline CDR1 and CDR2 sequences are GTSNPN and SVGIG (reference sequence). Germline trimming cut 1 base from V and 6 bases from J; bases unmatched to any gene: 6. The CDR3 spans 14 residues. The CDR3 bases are TGTGCCTGGAGTGCTAAGGACAGGTTCAATGAGCAGTTCTTC. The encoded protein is CAWSAKDRFNEQFF.

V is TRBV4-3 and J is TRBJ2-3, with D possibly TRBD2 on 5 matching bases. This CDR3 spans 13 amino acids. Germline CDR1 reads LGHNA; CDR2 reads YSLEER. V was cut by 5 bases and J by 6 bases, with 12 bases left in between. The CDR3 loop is CASSAGVRDTQYF. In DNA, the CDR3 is TGCGCCAGCAGCGCCGGGGTCCGGGATACGCAGTATTTT.

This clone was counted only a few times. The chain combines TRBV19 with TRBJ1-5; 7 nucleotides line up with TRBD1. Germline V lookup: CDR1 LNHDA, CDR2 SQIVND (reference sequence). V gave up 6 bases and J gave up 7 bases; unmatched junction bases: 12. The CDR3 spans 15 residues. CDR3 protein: CASRDRWQGRQPQHF. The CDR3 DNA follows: TGTGCCAGTAGGGACAGGTGGCAGGGGAGGCAGCCCCAGCATTTT.

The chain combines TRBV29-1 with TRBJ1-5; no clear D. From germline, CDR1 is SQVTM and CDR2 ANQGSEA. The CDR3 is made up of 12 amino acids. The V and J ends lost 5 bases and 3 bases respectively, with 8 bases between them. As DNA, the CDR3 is TGCAGCGTTTCCAGTAACAATCAGCCCCAGCATTTT. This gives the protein CSVSSNNQPQHF.

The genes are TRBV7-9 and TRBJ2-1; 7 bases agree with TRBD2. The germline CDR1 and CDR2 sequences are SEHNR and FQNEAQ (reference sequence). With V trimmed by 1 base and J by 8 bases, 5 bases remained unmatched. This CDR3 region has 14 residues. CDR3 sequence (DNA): TGTGCCAGCAGCTTAGGCGGGAGTTATGATGAGCAGTTCTTC. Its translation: CASSLGGSYDEQFF.

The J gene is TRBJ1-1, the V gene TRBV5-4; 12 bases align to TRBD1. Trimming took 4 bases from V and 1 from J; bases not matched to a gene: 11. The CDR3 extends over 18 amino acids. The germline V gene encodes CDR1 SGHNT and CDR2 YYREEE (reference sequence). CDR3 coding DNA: TGTGCCAGCAGCCTTGGACGTCGGGACAGGGGGCGGAACACTGAAGCTTTCTTT. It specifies CASSLGRRDRGRNTEAFF.

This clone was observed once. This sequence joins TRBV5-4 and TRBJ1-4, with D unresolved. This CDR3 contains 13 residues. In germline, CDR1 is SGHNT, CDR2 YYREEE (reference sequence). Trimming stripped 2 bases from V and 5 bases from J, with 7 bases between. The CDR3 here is CASSFRSNEKLFF. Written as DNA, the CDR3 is TGTGCCAGCAGCTTTCGGTCAAATGAAAAACTGTTTTTT.

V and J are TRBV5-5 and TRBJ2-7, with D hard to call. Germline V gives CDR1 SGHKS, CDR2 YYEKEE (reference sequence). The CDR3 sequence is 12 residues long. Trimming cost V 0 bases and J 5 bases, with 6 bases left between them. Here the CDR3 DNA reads TGTGCCAGCAGCTTGGGTTCAAACGAGCAGTACTTC. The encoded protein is CASSLGSNEQYF.

CDR3 protein: CASSPRTSGPIYEQYF. The CDR3, as DNA: TGTGCCAGTAGTCCTCGGACTAGCGGACCGATCTACGAGCAGTACTTC. The chain employs TRBV19 and TRBJ2-7, with 10 bases aligning to TRBD2. V shed 5 bases and J 3 bases; nucleotides not matched to a gene: 10. The CDR3 has 16 residues. Germline V CDR1 and CDR2: LNHDA, SQIVND (reference sequence).

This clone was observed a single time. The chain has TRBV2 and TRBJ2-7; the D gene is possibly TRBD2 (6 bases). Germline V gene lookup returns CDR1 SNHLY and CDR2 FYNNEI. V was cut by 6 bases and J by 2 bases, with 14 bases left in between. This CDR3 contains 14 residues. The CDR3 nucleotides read TGTGCCAGCAGCCGACAGTGGGAGGCCTACGAGCAGTACTTC. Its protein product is CASSRQWEAYEQYF.

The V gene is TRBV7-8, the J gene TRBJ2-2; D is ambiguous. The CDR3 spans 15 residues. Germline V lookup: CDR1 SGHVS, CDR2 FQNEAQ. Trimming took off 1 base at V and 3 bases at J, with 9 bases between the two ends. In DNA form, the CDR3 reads TGTGCCAGCAGCTTAGTAGCAGTGGACACCGGGGAGCTGTTTTTT. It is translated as CASSLVAVDTGELFF. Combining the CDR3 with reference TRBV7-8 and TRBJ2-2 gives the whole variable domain GAGVSQSPRYKVAKRGQDVALRCDPISGHVSLFWYQQALGQGPEFLTYFQNEAQLDKSGLPSDRFFAERPEGSVSTLKIQRTQQEDSAVYLCASSLVAVDTGELFFGEGSRLTVL.

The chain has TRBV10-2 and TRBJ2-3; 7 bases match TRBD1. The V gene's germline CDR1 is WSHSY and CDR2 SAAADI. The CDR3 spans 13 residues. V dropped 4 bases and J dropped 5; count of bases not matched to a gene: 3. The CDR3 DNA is TGCGCCAGCAGTGGACAGGGTCAAGATACGCAGTATTTT. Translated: CASSGQGQDTQYF.

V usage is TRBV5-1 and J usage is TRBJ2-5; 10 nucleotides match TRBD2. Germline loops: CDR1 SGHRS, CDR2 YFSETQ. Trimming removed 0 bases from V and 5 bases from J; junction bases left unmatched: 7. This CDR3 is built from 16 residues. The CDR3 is CASSLEAGGSRETQYF. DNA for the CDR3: TGCGCCAGCAGCTTGGAAGCGGGGGGGTCCCGGGAGACCCAGTACTTC. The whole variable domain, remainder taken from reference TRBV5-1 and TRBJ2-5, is KAGVTQTPRYLIKTRGQQVTLSCSPISGHRSVSWYQQTPGQGLQFLFEYFSETQRNKGNFPGRFSGRQFSNSRSEMNVSTLELGDSALYLCASSLEAGGSRETQYFGPGTRLLVL.

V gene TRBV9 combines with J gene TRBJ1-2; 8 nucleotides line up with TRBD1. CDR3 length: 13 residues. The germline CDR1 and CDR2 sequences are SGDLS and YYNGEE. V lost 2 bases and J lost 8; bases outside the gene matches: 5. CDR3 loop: CASSVDRVSGYTF. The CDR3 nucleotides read TGTGCCAGCAGCGTGGACAGGGTATCAGGCTACACCTTC. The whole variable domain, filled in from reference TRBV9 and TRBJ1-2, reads DSGVTQTPKHLITATGQRVTLRCSPRSGDLSVYWYQQSLDQGLQFLIQYYNGEERAKGNILERFSAQQFPDLHSELNLSSLELGDSALYFCASSVDRVSGYTFGSGTRLTVV.

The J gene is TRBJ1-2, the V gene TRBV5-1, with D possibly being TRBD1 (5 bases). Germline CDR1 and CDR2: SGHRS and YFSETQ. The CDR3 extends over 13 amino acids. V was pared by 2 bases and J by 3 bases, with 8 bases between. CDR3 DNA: TGCGCCAGCAGCTTACAGGACGACTATGGCTACACCTTC. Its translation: CASSLQDDYGYTF.

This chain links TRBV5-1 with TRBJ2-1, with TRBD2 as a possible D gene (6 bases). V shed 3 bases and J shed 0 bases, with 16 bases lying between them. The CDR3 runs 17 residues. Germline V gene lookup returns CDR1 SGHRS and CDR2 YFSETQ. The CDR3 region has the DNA TGCGCCAGCAGCTCCCGCCGCGGGGACGGCTCCTACAATGAGCAGTTCTTC. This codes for CASSSRRGDGSYNEQFF.

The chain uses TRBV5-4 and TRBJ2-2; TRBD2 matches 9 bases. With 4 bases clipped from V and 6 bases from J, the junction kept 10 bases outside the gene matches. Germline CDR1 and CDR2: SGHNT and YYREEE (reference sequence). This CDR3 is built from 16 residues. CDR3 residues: CASSPGSSGISGELFF. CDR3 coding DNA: TGTGCCAGCAGCCCGGGGTCTAGCGGGATCTCCGGGGAGCTGTTTTTT.